Here is one T cell receptor (beta chain) with its context. These data come from a study of blood T cell repertoires in COVID-19. In the study overall: Acute and convalescent COVID-19 samples came from the United States, Italy and Spain. T cells, B-cell-depleted T cells, or PBMCs supplied cDNA or gDNA.

In the source study's methods: It was from reference gene primer amplification that nucleated cell counts were estimated. Libraries were prepared by immunoSEQ multiplex PCR; TCRdb keeps only in-frame clonotypes and omits some of them. For V, J and clone size, that table is used; D and trimming come from the DNA. The sample shows fewer than 45,000 clones, roughly 90% of them seen only once. Input material: peripheral blood. This sequence originates from a human donor in a cohort sampled during active COVID-19.

The CDR3 is CASSLQSDTQYF. The CDR3 DNA is TGTGCCAGCAGCTTACAGTCAGATACGCAGTATTTT. V and J are TRBV7-2 and TRBJ2-3; D is undetermined. V was shortened by 2 bases and J by 4 bases, with 4 bases between the two germline ends. Germline-derived CDR1 and CDR2 are SGHTA and FQGNSA. CDR3 length: 12 amino acids.